Detailed here is one T cell receptor beta chain. Its antigen is undetermined. Time point denoted: week 5, during vaccination. Topical imiquimod was applied with each vaccine dose, which held 300 ug of mutant IDH1 20-mer peptide. Using immunoSEQ multiplex PCR, the repertoire was profiled, and TCRdb retains in-frame clones only, with some absent. The sample lists around 50,000 clones, around 90% occurring once. Germline V lookup: CDR1 GTSNPN, CDR2 SVGIG (reference sequence). CDR3 length: 14 residues. J was trimmed by 6 bases and V by 5 bases; bases with no gene match: 9. The record originates from a study of a mutant IDH1 vaccine in newly diagnosed glioma. Study-level information: Mean patient age was around 40 years; about 62% were male and roughly 38% female.

The rearrangement links TRBV30 to TRBJ2-3; 9 bases match TRBD2. The source was PBMCs, collected from a glioma patient whose treatment included an IDH1 peptide vaccine. This TCR came from a woman in her thirties or forties with glioma. The CDR3 spells CAWSGTSQGDTQYF. CDR3 nucleotides: TGTGCCTGGTCCGGGACTAGCCAGGGGGATACGCAGTATTTT.